The clone carrying this T cell receptor (beta chain) was observed many times. The entry originates in a study of human T cells and chemical hapten exposure. Time point meaning: patch test 2, 6 weeks after DPC sensitization. Specified treatment: therapeutic diphenylcyclopropenone sensitization with weekly scalp DPC. TCRdb used MiXCR to reprocess the RACE reads, holding one entry per CDR3 protein. The repertoire has under 450,000 distinct CDR3 sequences, over 6% of them found once; the top ten carry around 6.1%. The source of this sequence is a woman aged 18 to 35 with alopecia areata. Some clones in this sample may be carry-over from other donors' samples. This sample comprised whole blood, obtained in connection with sensitization to the hapten diphenylcyclopropenone (DPC).

The CDR3 coding sequence is TGCGCCAGCAGCCAAGTGGCGGATGAAAAACTGTTTTTT. Protein product: CASSQVADEKLFF. The rearrangement joins TRBV4-1 to TRBJ1-4, with D unclear. In germline, CDR1 is MGHRA, CDR2 YSYEKL. The CDR3 has 13 residues. V gave up 1 base and J gave up 6 bases, with 6 bases separating them.